Each of the 29 T cell receptor beta chains below was sequenced from the same sample in a study of T cell repertoires in cytomegalovirus infection. No antigen has been assigned to these receptors. TCRdb recomputed calls from the reads with MiXCR, one row per CDR3 protein. Seen here are 700,000 to 950,000 distinct CDR3 sequences, around a third observed once, and the top ten hold roughly 12%. Sequenced here: cultured CD8+ T cells from PBMCs, sampled from culture after CMV antigen stimulation. The source is a human donor in good health (CMV status not recorded). Some clones in this sample may be carry-over from other donors' samples.

The V call is TRBV4-1, the J call TRBJ2-2; 9 nucleotides align to TRBD1. Germline CDR1 is MGHRA and CDR2 is YSYEKL. The CDR3 loop spans 16 amino acids. Trimming at V came to 4 bases and at J to 3 bases, leaving 6 bases not matched to a gene. The CDR3 is CASSLAGTGHTGELFF. The CDR3 nucleotides read TGCGCCAGCAGCCTAGCCGGGACAGGGCACACCGGGGAGCTGTTTTTT.

As regards this clonotype: Sequence at one end of the junction differs from germline and may be a read error. The chain couples TRBV9 to TRBJ1-2; no firm D call. The germline gives CDR1 SGDLS, CDR2 YYNGEE. This CDR3 has 14 residues. This CDR3 reads CDSSPIAGGGGYTF. In nucleotides, the CDR3 is TGTGACAGCAGCCCAATCGCAGGTGGAGGTGGCTACACCTTC.

This clonotype appeared many times. The V and J genes are TRBV7-9 and TRBJ1-5; D is unclear. Germline CDR1 is SEHNR and CDR2 is FQNEAQ (reference sequence). V was cut by 7 bases and J by 3 bases, with 7 bases left in between. This CDR3 comprises 12 residues. CDR3 sequence (DNA): TGTGCCAGCACGGTGGACAATCAGCCCCAGCATTTT. Amino acid sequence: CASTVDNQPQHF.

This clonotype was found a few times. The rearrangement uses TRBV11-3 and TRBJ1-6; D is unclear. This CDR3 comprises 13 residues. Germline CDR1 is SGHNT and CDR2 is YENEEA. With 3 bases removed from V and 7 bases from J, the gap between germline ends came to 7 bases. DNA of the CDR3: TGTGCCAGCAGCTTCTCCCCAAATTCACCCCTCCACTTT. This encodes CASSFSPNSPLHF.

This clonotype was observed a handful of times. The rearrangement uses TRBV27 and TRBJ2-7; 8 nucleotides align to TRBD2. With 0 bases clipped from V and 3 bases from J, the junction kept 7 bases outside the gene matches. Per the germline V gene, CDR1 is MNHEY and CDR2 is SMNVEV (reference sequence). This CDR3 has 16 residues. CDR3 nucleotides: TGTGCCAGCAGTTTATCGGGGGTTAGCGGGGTCTACGAGCAGTACTTC. Translated: CASSLSGVSGVYEQYF.

There are a few counts of this clonotype. The chain combines TRBV6-5 with TRBJ2-1; 7 bases map to TRBD1. Trimming took 2 bases from V and 10 from J; bases not matched to a gene: 5. The germline V gene has CDR1 MNHEY and CDR2 SVGAGI. This CDR3 is 13 amino acids long. The CDR3 sequence is CASSYGTAQEQFF. In nucleotides, the CDR3 is TGTGCCAGCAGTTACGGGACAGCTCAAGAGCAGTTCTTC.

This clonotype has a handful of counts. The chain employs TRBV7-4 and TRBJ1-3, with 11 bases that match TRBD1. Germline lookup yields CDR1 SGHVT and CDR2 SQSDAQ. This CDR3 has 16 amino acids. Trimming cost V 3 bases and J 6 bases; bases outside gene matches: 7. CDR3 amino acids: CASSFPGQGGENTIYF. The CDR3 region has the DNA TGTGCCAGCAGCTTTCCGGGACAGGGGGGTGAAAACACCATATATTTT.

The CDR3 here is CASSNLRQGSYEQYF. In DNA, the CDR3 is TGTGCCAGCAGCAACCTAAGACAGGGGTCCTACGAGCAGTACTTC. The chain joins TRBV14 to TRBJ2-7; 8 nucleotides agree with TRBD1. The CDR3 is made up of 15 amino acids. Germline trimming cut 5 bases from V and 1 base from J; bases unmatched to any gene: 7. CDR1 and CDR2 (germline): SGHDN, FVKESK. The full variable domain, with the rest looked up from reference TRBV14 and TRBJ2-7, is EAGVTQFPSHSVIEKGQTVTLRCDPISGHDNLYWYRRVMGKEIKFLLHFVKESKQDESGMPNNRFLAERTGGTYSTLKVQPAELEDSGVYFCASSNLRQGSYEQYFGPGTRLTVT.

This clonotype has just a few counts. The chain combines TRBV10-3 with TRBJ2-2; 14 bases agree with TRBD2. This CDR3 has 19 residues. In germline, CDR1 is ENHRY, CDR2 SYGVKD. With 6 bases clipped from V and 1 base from J, the junction kept 10 bases outside the gene matches. The chain's CDR3 is CAIRGGLAGGLLNTGELFF. CDR3 nucleotide sequence: TGTGCCATCAGAGGAGGACTAGCGGGGGGCCTCTTGAACACCGGGGAGCTGTTTTTT.

The rearrangement links TRBV4-1 to TRBJ2-1; no firm D call. CDR3 size: 17 residues. Trimming removed 4 bases at V and 0 bases at J, with 16 bases between. Germline loops: CDR1 MGHRA, CDR2 YSYEKL. The CDR3 nucleotides read TGCGCCAGCAGCCCCGGTCAGATCCCAAGCTCCTACAATGAGCAGTTCTTC. Amino acids: CASSPGQIPSSYNEQFF.

As for this clonotype: Just one base apart from a much larger clone, this may be a read error. The CDR3 bases are TGTACCAGCAGCCGAAAACTAGCGGGGGTTTTAGAGACCCAGTACTTC. It translates to CTSSRKLAGVLETQYF. The V gene is TRBV6-6, the J gene TRBJ2-5; 11 bases match TRBD2. Germline CDR1 and CDR2: MNHNY and SVGAGI (reference sequence). The CDR3 totals 16 residues.

This clonotype was observed a few times. The chain has TRBV2 and TRBJ1-2, with D unclear. The CDR3 is 13 amino acids. Germline assignment: CDR1 SNHLY and CDR2 FYNNEI. V gave up 3 bases and J gave up 6 bases, with 11 bases separating them. The CDR3 reads CASSEWREHGYTF. In DNA form, the CDR3 reads TGTGCCAGCAGTGAGTGGAGGGAACATGGCTACACCTTC.

CDR3 bases: TGTGCCAGCAGCCTGACTAGAAACGGCGAGCAGTACTTC. As protein: CASSLTRNGEQYF. J is TRBJ2-7 and V is TRBV7-8; possible D gene TRBD2, 6 bases. Germline-derived CDR1 and CDR2 are SGHVS and FQNEAQ. Trimming left V 5 bases short and J 6 bases short, with 14 bases between. This CDR3 has 13 residues.

The table lists this clonotype with a few counts. The gene calls are TRBV6-2 or TRBV6-3 and TRBJ1-1, with D maybe TRBD1 (6 bases). This CDR3 is built from 17 residues. Germline CDR1 MNHEY, CDR2 SVGEGT. V lost 2 bases to trimming and J lost 3 bases, with 19 bases between them. In DNA, the CDR3 is TGTGCCAGCAGTTACCTTGTTCCGACAGGAATCTACACTGAAGCTTTCTTT. Encoded protein: CASSYLVPTGIYTEAFF.

This chain uses TRBV6-2 or TRBV6-3 with TRBJ1-5; no clear D. V lost 1 base and J lost 6, with 7 bases in between. There are 13 residues in the CDR3. Germline CDR1 is MNHEY and CDR2 is SVGEGT. CDR3 amino acids: CASSYLFVQPQHF. CDR3 in DNA: TGTGCCAGCAGTTACTTGTTTGTTCAGCCCCAGCATTTT.

This clonotype was counted between two and nine times. The V and J genes are TRBV19 and TRBJ1-5; D is unclear. V was trimmed by 7 bases and J by 2 bases, leaving 15 bases between them. This CDR3 comprises 15 residues. Germline CDR1 is LNHDA and CDR2 is SQIVND (reference sequence). The CDR3 reads CASTLDPWGNQPQHF. CDR3 DNA: TGTGCCAGTACCCTGGATCCCTGGGGCAATCAGCCCCAGCATTTT.

J is TRBJ2-3 and V is TRBV7-9, with no clear D. The CDR3 totals 12 residues. Between the trimmed V and J ends, which lost 1 base and 10 bases, there was a span of 9 bases. Germline V lookup: CDR1 SEHNR, CDR2 FQNEAQ (reference sequence). In DNA form, the CDR3 reads TGTGCCAGCAGCTTAGACCTACGAGCGCAGTATTTT. The encoded protein is CASSLDLRAQYF.

The genes are TRBV7-9 and TRBJ1-5; 7 bases align to TRBD1. The CDR3 is made up of 16 amino acids. The J segment lost 1 base and the V segment lost 1 base, leaving 4 bases of the junction unmatched. Germline V gene lookup returns CDR1 SEHNR and CDR2 FQNEAQ (reference sequence). CDR3 bases: TGTGCCAGCAGCTTAGAGGACAGGATAAGCAATCAGCCCCAGCATTTT. Translated: CASSLEDRISNQPQHF.

This chain links TRBV12-3 or TRBV12-4 with TRBJ2-7, with 10 bases matching TRBD2. The CDR3 spans 13 residues. With V trimmed by 2 bases and J by 5 bases, 0 bases remained unmatched. CDR3: CASSLLAGDEQYF. In DNA form, the CDR3 reads TGTGCCAGCAGTTTACTAGCGGGGGACGAGCAGTACTTC.

The chain combines TRBV5-1 with TRBJ1-2; 9 bases map to TRBD1. The length of the CDR3 is 14 residues. The V segment lost 4 bases and the J segment 4 bases; nucleotides outside the gene matches: 5. Germline CDR1 and CDR2: SGHRS and YFSETQ. CDR3 amino acids: CASSAQGATYGYTF. The CDR3 DNA sequence: TGCGCCAGCAGCGCACAGGGGGCCACCTATGGCTACACCTTC.

As regards this clonotype: The junction does not match germline at one end; this may be a read error. The V call is TRBV10-2, the J call TRBJ1-1; unclear D gene. The germline gives CDR1 WSHSY, CDR2 SAAADI. CDR3 size: 13 residues. The CDR3 here is CASTLGANTEAFF. In DNA form, the CDR3 reads TGTGCCAGCACGTTAGGAGCGAACACTGAAGCTTTCTTT.

This chain links TRBV19 with TRBJ1-5, with D hard to call. The CDR3 is 13 residues long. Germline CDR1 reads LNHDA; CDR2 reads SQIVND (reference sequence). V lost 7 bases and J 2 bases, leaving 9 bases between the germline ends. CDR3 sequence: CASTLTGNQPQHF. CDR3 coding DNA: TGTGCCAGTACCTTGACCGGCAATCAGCCCCAGCATTTT.

V gene TRBV12-3 or TRBV12-4 combines with J gene TRBJ1-5; D remains unclear. V shed 3 bases and J shed 8 bases, with 14 bases lying between them. This CDR3 contains 14 residues. CDR3: CASSFGRFSKPQHF. The CDR3 DNA reads as TGTGCCAGCAGTTTCGGGCGCTTTTCAAAGCCCCAGCATTTT.

The chain employs TRBV4-1 and TRBJ1-4; 9 positions agree with TRBD1. The CDR3 sequence is 14 residues long. V dropped 5 bases and J dropped 3; count of bases not matched to a gene: 1. Germline V gene sequence: CDR1 MGHRA, CDR2 YSYEKL. The CDR3 DNA is TGCGCCAGCAGCGGACAGGGGCCTAATGAAAAACTGTTTTTT. This encodes CASSGQGPNEKLFF.

In this sample, this clonotype turned up a few times. The chain joins TRBV4-1 to TRBJ1-4; D unclear. The germline V gene encodes CDR1 MGHRA and CDR2 YSYEKL. The CDR3 contains 17 residues. V lost 1 base, J lost 0 bases, and 12 bases lay in between. The DNA of the CDR3 is TGCGCCAGCAGCCAAGGGTATGACGGTACAACTAATGAAAAACTGTTTTTT. This gives the protein CASSQGYDGTTNEKLFF.

The chain is built from TRBV5-1 and TRBJ2-3, with 9 nucleotides matching TRBD2. J lost 5 bases, V lost 6 bases, and 13 bases had no gene match. Germline CDR1 and CDR2: SGHRS and YFSETQ. The CDR3 contains 16 residues. CDR3 protein: CASTPEGGGAKDTQYF. The CDR3 bases are TGCGCCAGCACCCCGGAAGGCGGGGGGGCCAAAGATACGCAGTATTTT.

The genes are TRBV9 and TRBJ1-2, with D possibly being TRBD1 (5 bases). Trimming took off 0 bases at V and 6 bases at J, with 15 bases between the two ends. This CDR3 has 15 residues. Germline loops: CDR1 SGDLS, CDR2 YYNGEE. CDR3 loop: CASSVDGREAHGYTF. The CDR3 DNA reads TGTGCCAGCAGCGTAGATGGCAGGGAGGCTCATGGCTACACCTTC.

This clonotype was recorded a few times. The V call is TRBV7-3, the J call TRBJ2-3; D gene unclear. The germline V and J ends were trimmed by 5 bases and 4 bases, with 13 bases remaining between them. This CDR3 region has 14 residues. From germline, CDR1 is SGHTA and CDR2 FQGTGA. CDR3 in DNA: TGTGCCAGCAGCGCGTATAGGGCGCCAGATACGCAGTATTTT. It codes for CASSAYRAPDTQYF.

A remark on this clonotype: Since a much larger clone is just one base distant, this may be a read error. This rearrangement joins TRBV7-9 to TRBJ2-2; weak D call: TRBD2 (5 bases). The V gene's germline CDR1 is SEHNR and CDR2 FQNEAQ (reference sequence). Trimming pared 7 bases from V and 1 base from J, leaving 13 bases between. This CDR3 has 15 amino acids. CDR3: CASNARTLNTGELFF. The CDR3 region has the DNA TGTGCCAGCAACGCGAGGACTCTGAACACCGGGGAGCTGTTTTTT.